This TCR beta chain was documented in a study of T cell responses to AZD1222 COVID-19 vaccine. Overall study results and limits: Most donors were white British, females outnumbered males, and clonal diversity was possibly underestimated. Only a handful of AZD1222 recipients, several in all, had baseline seropositivity. Dominant CD4 TCR responses targeted spike regions 160-218 and 743-854.

V lost 2 bases to trimming and J lost 5 bases; unmatched junction nucleotides: 7. CDR3 length: 14 residues. CDR1 SGHRS and CDR2 YFSETQ come from the germline V gene. With respect to this clone: Its target is not known.

The protocol was immunoSEQ multiplex PCR, while the TCRdb copy is restricted to in-frame clones and leaves out a portion. Among more than 95,000 clones listed, 86% were seen once. This material consisted of peripheral blood, taken 28 days after the second dose of the MenACWY control vaccine. The chain is built from TRBV5-1 and TRBJ2-7, with 7 bases matching TRBD1. The sequence was obtained from an adult who received the MenACWY meningococcal vaccine as a control. The CDR3 sequence: CASSFGQEGDEQYF. In nucleotides, the CDR3 is TGCGCCAGCAGCTTTGGACAGGAAGGGGACGAGCAGTACTTC.